Here is one T cell receptor (beta chain) with its context. This entry belongs to a study of control samples from healthy donors and cancer patients. Produced via immunoSEQ multiplex PCR; TCRdb's table is partial and in-frame only. The sample lists roughly 190,000 clones; 91% were seen once. Trimming removed 10 bases at V and 1 base at J, with 15 bases between. There are 14 residues in the CDR3. Germline CDR1 and CDR2: SNHLY and FYNNEI. The TCR originated in a man younger than 40 in good health. Sequenced sample: blood. This chain connects TRBV2 to TRBJ2-3; maybe TRBD1 (5 bases). CDR3 loop: CAILYQTGTDTQYF. The DNA for the CDR3 is TGTGCCATCCTATATCAGACAGGCACAGATACGCAGTATTTT.